The rows below give T cell receptor beta chains drawn from one sample of a study of prognosis after radiotherapy for stage I lung cancer. TCRdb used MiXCR to reprocess the multiplex PCR reads, holding one entry per CDR3 protein. In the table there are roughly 14,000 distinct CDR3 sequences, 25% to 30% of which are singletons. The sample in question was PBMCs, obtained before or after stereotactic body radiation therapy (not recorded which). All receptors derive from a donor older than 45 with non-small cell lung cancer. The CDR3 runs from the conserved cysteine through the conserved F or W. Each record gives: J gene, clone size, D gene, V gene, CDR3 protein, CDR3 DNA. The D gene is left open where the match is weak. A row's size may be missing; if present it is once, few, many or a size class.

>TRBJ1-1|many|TRBD1|TRBV3-1
CASSPQDRVTEAFF
TGTGCCAGCAGCCCTCAAGACAGGGTCACTGAAGCTTTCTTT
>TRBJ2-1|many|.|TRBV20-1
CSARVRGGYNEQFF
TGCAGTGCTAGGGTGAGGGGGGGGTACAATGAGCAGTTCTTC
>TRBJ1-4|many|.|TRBV5-4
CASSLNRGIDEKLFF
TGTGCCAGCAGCTTGAATAGGGGGATCGATGAAAAACTGTTTTTT
>TRBJ1-5|many|.|TRBV20-1
CSAPFGGHNQPQHF
TGCAGTGCCCCCTTCGGGGGGCACAATCAGCCCCAGCATTTT
>TRBJ2-2|many|TRBD1|TRBV2
CASRGDSSNTGELFF
TGTGCCAGCAGAGGGGACAGTTCGAACACCGGGGAGCTGTTTTTT
>TRBJ1-2|many|.|TRBV5-6
CASSLGRGNGGYTF
TGTGCCAGCAGCTTGGGTAGAGGGAACGGTGGCTACACCTTC
>TRBJ2-7|many|.|TRBV5-6
CASSFGRSRVEGYF
TGTGCCAGCAGCTTCGGACGATCCAGGGTTGAGGGGTACTTC
>TRBJ2-1|.|.|TRBV7-6
CASSLAPRQSSYNEQFF
TGTGCCAGCAGCTTAGCCCCCAGACAGTCTTCCTACAATGAGCAGTTCTTC
>TRBJ2-3|medium-sized|TRBD2|TRBV7-2
CASSPGLAGPFDTQYF
TGTGCCAGCAGCCCGGGACTAGCGGGTCCGTTCGATACGCAGTATTTT
>TRBJ2-1|.|.|TRBV2
CASSEEGGATNEQFF
TGTGCCAGCAGTGAAGAAGGGGGGGCGACGAATGAGCAGTTCTTC
>TRBJ1-5|.|.|TRBV2
CARSWTRQEPQHF
TGTGCCAGAAGTTGGACAAGACAGGAGCCCCAGCATTTT
>TRBJ1-1|.|.|TRBV5-4
CASSKNTEAFF
TGTGCCAGCAGCAAGAACACTGAAGCTTTCTTT
>TRBJ1-1|many|TRBD1|TRBV10-3
CAITRTGGTEAFF
TGTGCCATCACCAGGACAGGGGGGACTGAAGCTTTCTTT
>TRBJ2-1|many|.|TRBV10-3
CAISKSSTDHEQFF
TGTGCCATCAGCAAAAGTTCGACAGATCATGAGCAGTTCTTC
>TRBJ2-1|medium-sized|TRBD2|TRBV14
CASSRLLGEGVEQFF
TGTGCCAGCAGCCGTTTGCTGGGGGAGGGTGTTGAGCAGTTCTTC
>TRBJ1-2|medium-sized|.|TRBV6-4
CASSYDSYGYTF
TGTGCCAGCAGTTACGACAGCTATGGCTACACCTTC
>TRBJ2-3|many|.|TRBV11-2
CASSFERGRGVRDTQYF
TGTGCCAGCAGCTTTGAAAGGGGCAGGGGGGTTAGAGATACGCAGTATTTT
>TRBJ2-3|many|TRBD2|TRBV18
CASSPGGYTDTQYF
TGTGCCAGCTCACCGGGAGGGTACACAGATACGCAGTATTTT
>TRBJ1-3|many|TRBD1|TRBV30
CAWRETGTGNTIYF
TGTGCCTGGAGGGAGACAGGGACTGGAAACACCATATATTTT
>TRBJ1-1|many|.|TRBV28
CASSPLAGDTEAFF
TGTGCCAGCAGTCCTCTCGCAGGGGACACTGAAGCTTTCTTT
>TRBJ2-7|medium-sized|TRBD1|TRBV27
CASSRQGPVSEQYF
TGTGCCAGCAGCAGACAGGGCCCAGTGTCCGAGCAGTACTTC
>TRBJ1-2|medium-sized|TRBD1|TRBV28
CASSPNLRDSLNYGYTF
TGTGCCAGCAGCCCCAACCTCCGGGACAGTCTTAACTATGGCTACACCTTC
>TRBJ2-5|many|TRBD2|TRBV3-1
CASSPGTSGGGETQYF
TGTGCCAGCAGCCCAGGGACTAGCGGGGGCGGGGAGACCCAGTACTTC
>TRBJ1-6|few|.|TRBV6-2/TRBV6-3
CASLGDPASPLHF
TGTGCCAGCCTCGGTGACCCTGCCTCACCCCTCCACTTT
>TRBJ2-7|.|TRBD2|TRBV6-2/TRBV6-3
CASSPLAGQAEQYF
TGTGCCAGCAGTCCCCTAGCGGGACAAGCTGAGCAGTACTTC
>TRBJ2-1|many|TRBD2|TRBV7-2
CASSLGLAGEHGYNEQFF
TGTGCCAGCAGCCTGGGACTAGCGGGAGAGCACGGCTACAATGAGCAGTTCTTC
>TRBJ1-2|many|TRBD1|TRBV10-3
CAISGTDRGRGYTF
TGTGCCATCAGTGGCACCGACAGGGGGAGGGGCTACACCTTC
>TRBJ2-7|.|.|TRBV11-1
CASSFKQGSYEQYF
TGTGCCAGCAGCTTTAAGCAGGGATCTTACGAGCAGTACTTC
>TRBJ2-2|medium-sized|.|TRBV5-1
CASSLVVANTGELFF
TGCGCCAGCAGCTTGGTTGTGGCGAACACCGGGGAGCTGTTTTTT
>TRBJ2-7|medium-sized|TRBD1|TRBV28
CAGPRDREVCYEQYF
TGTGCCGGCCCCAGGGACAGGGAAGTTTGTTACGAGCAGTACTTC
>TRBJ1-3|many|.|TRBV7-9
CASSLGGNSGNTIYF
TGTGCCAGCAGCTTGGGCGGGAACTCTGGAAACACCATATATTTT
>TRBJ2-1|medium-sized|TRBD2|TRBV5-1
CASSLGSGSYNEQFF
TGCGCCAGCAGCTTGGGTAGCGGGTCCTACAATGAGCAGTTCTTC
>TRBJ1-1|many|.|TRBV5-5
CASSLRMGRDTEAFF
TGTGCCAGCAGCTTGCGGATGGGGCGAGACACTGAAGCTTTCTTT
>TRBJ2-5|many|TRBD1|TRBV29-1
CSVGRQGVQETQYF
TGCAGCGTTGGTCGACAGGGGGTACAAGAGACCCAGTACTTC
>TRBJ2-3|.|.|TRBV7-9
CASSRSRGWGPDTQYF
TGTGCCAGCAGCAGATCACGGGGGTGGGGCCCAGATACGCAGTATTTT
>TRBJ2-1|medium-sized|TRBD1|TRBV28
CASSPGQGAYNEQFF
TGTGCCAGCAGTCCGGGACAGGGGGCTTACAATGAGCAGTTCTTC
>TRBJ2-5|.|TRBD1|TRBV6-2/TRBV6-3
CASSSGTVKDTQYF
TGTGCTAGCAGTTCGGGGACAGTCAAAGATACCCAGTACTTC
>TRBJ2-2|medium-sized|.|TRBV19
CASSIQSNTGELFF
TGTGCCAGTAGTATACAGTCGAACACCGGGGAGCTGTTTTTT
>TRBJ2-5|many|.|TRBV11-1
CASSQLGETQYF
TGTGCCAGCAGCCAGCTCGGGGAGACCCAGTACTTC
>TRBJ2-3|medium-sized|.|TRBV27
CASSRRQGKDTQYF
TGTGCCAGCAGTCGTCGACAAGGCAAAGATACGCAGTATTTT
>TRBJ2-7|many|TRBD1|TRBV28
CASSQTGVTYEQYF
TGTGCCAGCAGCCAAACAGGGGTTACCTACGAGCAGTACTTC
>TRBJ1-2|medium-sized|.|TRBV6-1
CASSEAWRLGYGYTF
TGTGCCAGCAGTGAAGCATGGAGGTTGGGCTATGGCTACACCTTC
>TRBJ2-3|many|.|TRBV5-6
CASSSTTGWGTDTQYF
TGTGCCAGCAGCTCGACGACAGGATGGGGCACAGATACGCAGTATTTT
>TRBJ2-7|many|TRBD1|TRBV5-1
CASSLTGVRNEQYF
TGCGCCAGCAGCTTGACAGGGGTAAGGAACGAGCAGTACTTC
>TRBJ2-1|.|TRBD2|TRBV20-1
CSARSALAVYNEQFF
TGCAGTGCTCGATCGGCACTAGCGGTCTACAATGAGCAGTTCTTC
>TRBJ2-1|many|TRBD2|TRBV29-1
CSVEDRLAGDLGGQFF
TGCAGCGTTGAAGATCGACTAGCGGGAGATCTTGGGGGGCAGTTCTTC
>TRBJ1-5|many|.|TRBV5-4
CASSLAGSNQPQHF
TGTGCCAGCAGCTTGGCAGGGAGCAATCAGCCCCAGCATTTT
>TRBJ2-2|.|TRBD2|TRBV10-3
CALSSGRDTGELFF
TGTGCCCTCAGTAGCGGGAGGGACACCGGGGAGCTTTTTTTT
>TRBJ2-3|.|.|TRBV2
CASSTWMQADTQYF
TGTGCCAGCAGTACATGGATGCAAGCAGATACGCAGTATTTT
>TRBJ2-1|many|.|TRBV5-6
CASSSKPGAYNEQFF
TGTGCCAGCAGCTCAAAACCAGGGGCCTACAATGAGCAGTTCTTC
>TRBJ2-7|.|.|TRBV11-2
CASNHPCVLSVEEQYF
TGTGCCAGCAACCACCCGTGTGTCCTCTCGGTTGAAGAGCAGTACTTC
>TRBJ1-1|many|TRBD1|TRBV19
CASSSRTGEAFF
TGTGCCAGTAGTTCCCGGACAGGTGAAGCTTTCTTT
>TRBJ1-5|medium-sized|.|TRBV11-1
CASSRSLTEPQHF
TGTGCCAGCAGCAGATCCCTGACAGAGCCCCAGCATTTT
>TRBJ2-5|many|TRBD1|TRBV12-3/TRBV12-4
CASSRTGSQETQYF
TGTGCCAGCAGTCGGACAGGGTCCCAAGAGACCCAGTACTTC
>TRBJ2-5|many|.|TRBV7-9
CASSPLGRNQETQYF
TGTGCCAGCAGCCCACTGGGCCGGAACCAAGAGACCCAGTACTTC
>TRBJ2-7|many|TRBD1|TRBV6-5
CASSLGTVYEQYF
TGTGCCAGCAGTTTAGGGACAGTATACGAGCAGTACTTC
>TRBJ2-7|medium-sized|.|TRBV7-8
CASSLEIRYEQYF
TGTGCCAGCAGCTTAGAAATCCGCTACGAGCAGTACTTC
>TRBJ2-5|.|.|TRBV6-1
CASIQGTTRETQYF
TGTGCCAGCATACAGGGTACAACGAGGGAGACCCAGTACTTC
>TRBJ2-7|many|TRBD1|TRBV10-3
CAISALGQGYEQYF
TGTGCCATCAGTGCCCTGGGACAGGGCTACGAGCAGTACTTC
>TRBJ2-3|many|.|TRBV29-1
CSVSGYYTDTQYF
TGCAGCGTTTCCGGGTACTACACAGATACGCAGTATTTT